This paragraph covers one TCR beta chain sequence. Its antigen has not been determined. Base qualities are not at hand, and no much larger clone is one base apart. CDR1 MGHRA and CDR2 YSYEKL were looked up in the germline V gene. The trim is 0 bases for V and 4 bases for J, with a gap of 10 bases between the germline ends. Taken from cysteine to valine, the CDR3 has 14 residues. Just CDR3 DNA is preserved here, 42 bases in frame from base 1. The collaborating institutions used their own protocols to collect whole blood in K2EDTA tubes. For TCRbeta analysis, collaborators shipped samples in one of three forms: frozen whole blood, isolated PBMCs, or DNA extracted from either of those sample types. TCRbeta CDR3 regions were amplified from genomic DNA using the immunoSEQ Assay, a bias-controlled multiplex PCR. Regarding the original processing steps: Within the assay, amplification of reference gene primers was used to estimate how many nucleated cells each sample contained. To quantify the absolute abundance of each unique TCRbeta CDR3 rearrangement, sequence reads were collapsed and filtered. Productive Simpson clonality was computed per sample as the square root of Simpson's diversity index over productive rearrangements. Entries here come from immuneACCESS through TCRdb and include only in-frame sequences with V and J called. Some clones fail to appear in such tables; in the studies checked, an unresolved V gene covers under half of the shortfall, and the cause of the remainder is unknown. That table furnishes V, J and clone size, whereas the DNA furnished D and trimming. The sample table contains 130,000 to 150,000 clones; only one count was recorded for roughly 82% of them. The ten largest make up roughly 10% of the sample.

This record comes from a study of blood T cell repertoires in COVID-19 (dated by TCRdb to the early 2020s). For context, the study as a whole: Collaborator samples came from the United States, Italy and Spain and covered acute and convalescent phases of COVID-19. Where available, HLA class I and class II types were taken from metadata supplied by the sample provider and were not determined by assay-based typing. A freely available public database, intended as a resource for researchers studying the immune response to SARS-CoV-2, is where the repertoires were released. Nearly every sample came with metadata listing a de-identified subject ID, COVID-19 status, age in years and sex. Deeply sampled blood TCRbeta repertoires from subjects exposed to, actively infected with, or recovered from COVID-19 were included in the dataset. The material from the prospective study consisted of cDNA or gDNA derived from T cells, B-cell-depleted T cells, or PBMCs. Samples were obtained from the ongoing ImmuneRACE study (first 160 participants) and from 950 to 1,500 subjects provided by 6 global collaborators. Study-wide findings and limitations: Clinical and demographic metadata were provided uncurated, with the amount varying by source and participant.

The sequence was collected from a man in his sixties with active or convalescent COVID-19. The sequenced sample consisted of peripheral blood. The sequence links TRBV4-1 to TRBJ2-7; too little of a D gene remains to name it. This receptor has the CDR3 CASSQDPGSYEQYV. Read as DNA, the sequence is TGCGCCAGCAGCCAAGACCCCGGGTCGTACGAGCAGTACGTC.